The 22 T cell receptor beta chains presented below share a single source sample, sequenced in a study of blood T cell repertoires in COVID-19. Generated by immunoSEQ multiplex PCR, the TCRdb table keeps only in-frame clones and is missing some. Of 30,000 to 45,000 clones listed, around 90% are singletons. The material sequenced was peripheral blood. All receptors come from a human donor in a cohort sampled during active COVID-19.

This chain uses TRBV5-4 with TRBJ1-1; 9 bases align to TRBD1. With 5 bases clipped from V and 5 bases from J, the junction kept 10 bases outside the gene matches. Germline V gene data show CDR1 as SGHNT and CDR2 as YYREEE (reference sequence). The CDR3 runs to 15 residues. The CDR3 DNA reads TGTGCCAGCAGGGAGATACCCGGGACAGGGACTGAAGCTTTCTTT. Encoded protein: CASREIPGTGTEAFF.

CDR3 in amino acids: CASSYRGNTEAFF. Here the CDR3 DNA reads TGTGCCAGCAGTTACAGGGGGAACACTGAAGCTTTCTTT. The chain links TRBV6-5 to TRBJ1-1, with D possibly matching TRBD1 (5 bases). The CDR3 is 13 amino acids. Per germline, CDR1 MNHEY and CDR2 SVGAGI. V was shortened by 2 bases and J by 1 base, with 5 bases between the two germline ends.

This clone was seen only a few times. The gene calls are TRBV5-4 and TRBJ2-7; 12 bases map to TRBD2. J gave up 6 bases and V 4 bases, and 5 bases lay outside the gene matches. CDR1 SGHNT and CDR2 YYREEE come from the germline V gene (reference sequence). CDR3 length: 14 amino acids. CDR3 amino acids: CASSETSGSREQYF. The CDR3 region has the DNA TGTGCCAGCAGCGAGACTAGCGGGAGTCGCGAGCAGTACTTC.

This clone was counted only a few times. The CDR3, as DNA: TGTGCCTCTAAACGTTACGGGGATACGCAGTATTTT. It translates to CASKRYGDTQYF. The chain is built from TRBV30 and TRBJ2-3; no clear D gene. Trimming stripped 7 bases from V and 6 bases from J, with 14 bases between. CDR3 length equals 12 residues. Per the germline V gene, CDR1 is GTSNPN and CDR2 is SVGIG (reference sequence).

The CDR3 bases are TGTGCCAGCAGTTGGGACAGCAATAGCAATCAGCCCCAGCATTTT. This codes for CASSWDSNSNQPQHF. The gene calls are TRBV28 and TRBJ1-5; 7 positions match TRBD1. CDR3 length equals 15 residues. The V gene's germline CDR1 is MDHEN and CDR2 SYDVKM. V gave up 4 bases and J gave up 0 bases; unmatched junction bases: 3.

The rearrangement links TRBV7-8 to TRBJ1-2; tentative D call: TRBD1 (5 bases). Germline V gene data show CDR1 as SGHVS and CDR2 as FQNEAQ. V shed 4 bases and J shed 3 bases, with 15 bases lying between them. The CDR3 loop spans 15 amino acids. CDR3: CASSSRGGMDYGYTF. CDR3 DNA sequence: TGTGCCAGCAGCTCGCGGGGGGGGATGGACTATGGCTACACCTTC.

The chain links TRBV28 to TRBJ1-5; D may be TRBD1 (5 bases). This CDR3 has 13 residues. The V and J ends lost 6 bases and 5 bases respectively, with 11 bases between them. CDR1 and CDR2 (germline): MDHEN, SYDVKM. The CDR3 DNA reads TGTGCCAGCAGCCACCCAGGGTATCAGCCCCAGCATTTT. Protein sequence: CASSHPGYQPQHF.

The CDR3 loop is CASSLGRQLSGNTIYF. The CDR3 region has the DNA TGTGCCAGCAGCTTAGGGCGACAGCTCTCTGGAAACACCATATATTTT. The chain couples TRBV13 to TRBJ1-3; D is possibly TRBD1 (5 bases). The CDR3 is 16 amino acids. Germline assignment: CDR1 PRHDT and CDR2 FYEKMQ (reference sequence). Between the trimmed V and J ends, which lost 0 bases and 0 bases, there was a span of 9 bases.

The chain recombines TRBV28 with TRBJ1-2, with 10 bases identical to TRBD1. V gave up 10 bases and J gave up 11 bases; unmatched junction bases: 7. The CDR3 sequence is 11 residues long. Germline V lookup: CDR1 MDHEN, CDR2 SYDVKM. In DNA, the CDR3 is TGTGCCAACTTTGGGACAGGGGAGTACACCTTC. Its protein product is CANFGTGEYTF.

The genes are TRBV28 and TRBJ2-1; 10 bases map to TRBD2. The CDR3 runs to 15 residues. J lost 5 bases, V lost 3 bases, and 4 bases had no gene match. Per the germline V gene, CDR1 is MDHEN and CDR2 is SYDVKM. CDR3 bases: TGTGCCAGCAGTTTTGGGCTAGCGGGGGACAATGAGCAGTTCTTC. This encodes CASSFGLAGDNEQFF.

The rearrangement joins TRBV27 to TRBJ2-5; 11 nucleotides match TRBD1. The junction had 7 bases not matched to a gene; V was cut back by 8 bases and J by 5 bases. The germline gives CDR1 MNHEY, CDR2 SMNVEV (reference sequence). The length of the CDR3 is 14 residues. CDR3 in amino acids: CASGRDRGMETQYF. In DNA form, the CDR3 reads TGTGCCAGCGGCCGGGACAGGGGGATGGAGACCCAGTACTTC.

The chain combines TRBV4-1 with TRBJ2-5, with TRBD1 identical over 7 bases. The germline gives CDR1 MGHRA, CDR2 YSYEKL. The CDR3 consists of 15 residues. J gave up 5 bases and V 4 bases, and 10 bases lay outside the gene matches. CDR3 bases: TGCGCCAGCAGCCCGCAAACAGGGGTGGGGGAGACCCAGTACTTC. It codes for CASSPQTGVGETQYF.

Only one count was recorded for this clone. The chain recombines TRBV5-1 with TRBJ1-1, with TRBD1 as a possible D gene (5 bases). Trimming left V 3 bases short and J 5 bases short, with 11 bases between. This CDR3 contains 13 residues. Per germline, CDR1 SGHRS and CDR2 YFSETQ. The CDR3 region is CASSSRGVTEAFF. The CDR3 DNA is TGCGCCAGCAGCTCTAGGGGTGTTACTGAAGCTTTCTTT. Full variable domain (rest looked up from reference TRBV5-1 and TRBJ1-1): KAGVTQTPRYLIKTRGQQVTLSCSPISGHRSVSWYQQTPGQGLQFLFEYFSETQRNKGNFPGRFSGRQFSNSRSEMNVSTLELGDSALYLCASSSRGVTEAFFGQGTRLTVV.

The chain links TRBV30 to TRBJ2-7; TRBD1 matches 8 bases. J gave up 3 bases and V 0 bases, and 1 base lay outside the gene matches. The CDR3 spans 13 residues. Germline CDR1 and CDR2: GTSNPN and SVGIG (reference sequence). The CDR3 DNA is TGTGCCTGGAGTGTCACAGGGGGCTACGAGCAGTACTTC. It yields the protein CAWSVTGGYEQYF.

The V gene is TRBV7-6, the J gene TRBJ1-1, with D unclear. The V and J ends lost 5 bases and 8 bases respectively, with 18 bases between them. Germline values: CDR1 SGHVS, CDR2 FNYEAQ. The CDR3 is made up of 14 amino acids. CDR3 sequence reads: CASSRLDLGQEAFF. The CDR3 nucleotides are TGTGCCAGCAGCCGCTTGGATCTGGGCCAGGAAGCTTTCTTT.

This clone is a singleton in its sample. The rearrangement joins TRBV9 to TRBJ2-7; TRBD2 matches 15 bases. This CDR3 has 16 residues. CDR1 SGDLS and CDR2 YYNGEE come from the germline V gene. V lost 3 bases to trimming and J lost 3 bases; unmatched junction nucleotides: 4. The CDR3 loop reads CASSARTSGRDYEQYF. Here the CDR3 DNA reads TGTGCCAGCAGCGCGAGGACTAGCGGGAGGGACTACGAGCAGTACTTC. Variable domain in full (rest from reference TRBV9 and TRBJ2-7): DSGVTQTPKHLITATGQRVTLRCSPRSGDLSVYWYQQSLDQGLQFLIQYYNGEERAKGNILERFSAQQFPDLHSELNLSSLELGDSALYFCASSARTSGRDYEQYFGPGTRLTVT.

The gene calls are TRBV6-5 and TRBJ2-3; 11 bases align to TRBD2. Germline values: CDR1 MNHEY, CDR2 SVGAGI. V dropped 5 bases and J dropped 3; count of bases not matched to a gene: 4. The CDR3 has 15 residues. This CDR3 is CASSLLAGGTDTQYF. In DNA, the CDR3 is TGTGCCAGCAGTCTTTTAGCGGGGGGGACAGATACGCAGTATTTT.

The chain joins TRBV9 to TRBJ1-2; D gene unclear. Germline V gives CDR1 SGDLS, CDR2 YYNGEE. V lost 4 bases, J lost 4 bases, and 14 bases lay in between. The CDR3 runs to 14 residues. The CDR3 DNA reads TGTGCCAGCAGCCCAGACCCCAGGTCCTATGGCTACACCTTC. Translating it yields CASSPDPRSYGYTF.

The chain couples TRBV30 to TRBJ2-5; 10 bases map to TRBD2. The CDR3 runs to 17 residues. J gave up 1 base and V 0 bases, and 8 bases lay outside the gene matches. Germline loops: CDR1 GTSNPN, CDR2 SVGIG (reference sequence). The CDR3: CAWSVHPSGRAQETQYF. The CDR3 nucleotides read TGTGCCTGGAGTGTACACCCTAGCGGGAGAGCCCAAGAGACCCAGTACTTC.

This chain uses TRBV7-8 with TRBJ1-1; 7 nucleotides match TRBD1. CDR1 is SGHVS, CDR2 FQNEAQ, per germline. J lost 4 bases, V lost 1 base, and 9 bases had no gene match. The CDR3 loop spans 16 amino acids. The DNA for the CDR3 is TGTGCCAGCAGCTTAGGAAACAGGGGTGTGGGCACTGAAGCTTTCTTT. This encodes CASSLGNRGVGTEAFF.

V is TRBV19 and J is TRBJ2-3, with TRBD2 matching over 7 bases. The CDR3 runs to 16 residues. Germline CDR1 reads LNHDA; CDR2 reads SQIVND (reference sequence). V shed 3 bases, J shed 3 bases, and the junction held 9 bases outside the gene matches. The CDR3 DNA reads as TGTGCCAGTAGTATCCAAGCGGGGAGTCGGACAGATACGCAGTATTTT. Its protein is CASSIQAGSRTDTQYF.

The chain links TRBV18 to TRBJ2-7, with D possibly TRBD1 on 6 matching bases. This CDR3 comprises 14 residues. Trimming removed 3 bases from V and 2 bases from J, with 11 bases in between. Germline values: CDR1 KGHSH, CDR2 LQKENI. CDR3 region: CASSPSRGTYEQYF. The CDR3 coding sequence is TGTGCCAGCTCACCTTCCAGGGGAACCTACGAGCAGTACTTC. The variable domain in full, with the rest retrieved from reference TRBV18 and TRBJ2-7, is NAGVMQNPRHLVRRRGQEARLRCSPMKGHSHVYWYRQLPEEGLKFMVYLQKENIIDESGMPKERFSAEFPKEGPSILRIQQVVRGDSAAYFCASSPSRGTYEQYFGPGTRLTVT.